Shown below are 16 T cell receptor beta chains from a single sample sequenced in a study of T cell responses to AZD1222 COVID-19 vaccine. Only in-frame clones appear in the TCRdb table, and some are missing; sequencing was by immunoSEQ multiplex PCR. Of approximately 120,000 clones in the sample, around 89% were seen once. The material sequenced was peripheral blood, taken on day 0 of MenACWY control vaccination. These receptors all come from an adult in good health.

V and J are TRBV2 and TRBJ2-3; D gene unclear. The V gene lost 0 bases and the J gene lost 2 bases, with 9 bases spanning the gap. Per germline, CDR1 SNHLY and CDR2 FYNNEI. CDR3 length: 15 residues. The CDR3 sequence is CASSEASQYTDTQYF. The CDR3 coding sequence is TGTGCCAGCAGTGAAGCGTCGCAGTACACAGATACGCAGTATTTT.

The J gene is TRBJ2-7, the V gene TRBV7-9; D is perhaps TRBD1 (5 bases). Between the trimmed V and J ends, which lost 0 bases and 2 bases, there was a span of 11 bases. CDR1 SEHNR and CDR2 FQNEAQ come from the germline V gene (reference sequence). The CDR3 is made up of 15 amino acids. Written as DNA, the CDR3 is TGTGCCAGCAGCTTAGCAAAAACAGGCCCCTACGAGCAGTACTTC. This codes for CASSLAKTGPYEQYF.

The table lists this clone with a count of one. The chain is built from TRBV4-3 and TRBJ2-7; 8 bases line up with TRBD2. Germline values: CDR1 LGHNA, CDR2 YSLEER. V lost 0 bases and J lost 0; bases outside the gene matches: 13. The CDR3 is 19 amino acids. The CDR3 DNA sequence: TGCGCCAGCAGCCAAGATTGGGAGACTAGCGACTCCTACTCCTACGAGCAGTACTTC. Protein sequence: CASSQDWETSDSYSYEQYF.

CDR3 protein: CASSLVIPNQPQHF. In nucleotides, the CDR3 is TGTGCCAGCAGCTTGGTTATCCCGAATCAGCCCCAGCATTTT. The chain employs TRBV5-8 and TRBJ1-5; D unresolved. Germline V lookup: CDR1 SGHTS, CDR2 YDEGEE. The CDR3 runs 14 residues. Trimming left V 0 bases short and J 4 bases short, with 8 bases between. Drawing the rest from reference TRBV5-8 and TRBJ1-5, the complete variable domain is EAGVTQSPTHLIKTRGQQATLRCSPISGHTSVYWYQQALGLGLQFLLWYDEGEERNRGNFPPRFSGRQFPNYSSELNVNALELEDSALYLCASSLVIPNQPQHFGDGTRLSIL.

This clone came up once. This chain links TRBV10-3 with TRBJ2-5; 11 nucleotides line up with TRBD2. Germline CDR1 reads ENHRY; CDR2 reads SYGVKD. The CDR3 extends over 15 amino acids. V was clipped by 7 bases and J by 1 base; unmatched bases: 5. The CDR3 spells CAIMETSGTQETQYF. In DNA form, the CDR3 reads TGTGCCATCATGGAGACTAGCGGGACCCAAGAGACCCAGTACTTC.

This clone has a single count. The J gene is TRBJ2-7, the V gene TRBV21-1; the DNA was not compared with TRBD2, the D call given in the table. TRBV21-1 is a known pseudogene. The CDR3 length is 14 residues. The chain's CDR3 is CASKGLAGVSEQYF. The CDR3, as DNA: TGTGCCAGCAAAGGACTAGCGGGAGTGTCTGAGCAGTACTTC.

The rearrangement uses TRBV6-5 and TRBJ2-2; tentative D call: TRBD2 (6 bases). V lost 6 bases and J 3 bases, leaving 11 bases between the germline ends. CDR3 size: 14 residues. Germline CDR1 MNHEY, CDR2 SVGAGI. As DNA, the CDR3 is TGTGCCAGCAGAGTTGGACTACACACCGGGGAGCTGTTTTTT. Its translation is CASRVGLHTGELFF.

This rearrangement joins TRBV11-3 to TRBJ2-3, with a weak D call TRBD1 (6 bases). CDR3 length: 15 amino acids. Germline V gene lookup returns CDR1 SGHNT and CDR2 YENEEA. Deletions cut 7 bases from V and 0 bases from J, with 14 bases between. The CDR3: CASTDRSSSTDTQYF. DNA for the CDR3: TGTGCCAGCACCGACAGGTCCTCTAGCACAGATACGCAGTATTTT.

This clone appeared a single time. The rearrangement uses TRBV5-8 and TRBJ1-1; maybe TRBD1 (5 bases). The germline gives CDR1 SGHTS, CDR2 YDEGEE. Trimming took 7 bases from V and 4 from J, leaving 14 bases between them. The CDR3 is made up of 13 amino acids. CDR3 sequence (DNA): TGTGCCAGCTTCAGGGTCGCGGTCACTGAAGCTTTCTTT. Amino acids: CASFRVAVTEAFF.

The CDR3 here is CASSLGVPQGQPQHF. The DNA for the CDR3 is TGTGCCAGCAGCTTGGGGGTCCCCCAAGGTCAGCCCCAGCATTTT. The V gene is TRBV5-8, the J gene TRBJ1-5; D remains ambiguous. V lost 0 bases to trimming and J lost 6 bases, with 13 bases between them. The CDR3 sequence is 15 residues long. Germline V gene sequence: CDR1 SGHTS, CDR2 YDEGEE.

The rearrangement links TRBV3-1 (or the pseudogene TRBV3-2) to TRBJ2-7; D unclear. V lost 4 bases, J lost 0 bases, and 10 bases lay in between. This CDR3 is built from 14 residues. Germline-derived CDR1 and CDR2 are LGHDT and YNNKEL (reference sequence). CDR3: CASSLDITSYEQYF. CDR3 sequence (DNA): TGTGCCAGCAGCCTTGACATTACCTCCTACGAGCAGTACTTC.

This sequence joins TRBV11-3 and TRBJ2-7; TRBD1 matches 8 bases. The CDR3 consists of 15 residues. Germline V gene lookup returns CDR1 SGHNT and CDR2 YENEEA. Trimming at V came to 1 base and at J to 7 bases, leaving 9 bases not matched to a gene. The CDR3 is CASSLGTGGLREQYF. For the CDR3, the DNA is TGTGCCAGCAGCTTAGGAACAGGGGGTTTGAGGGAGCAGTACTTC. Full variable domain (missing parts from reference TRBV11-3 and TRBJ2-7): EAGVVQSPRYKIIEKKQPVAFWCNPISGHNTLYWYLQNLGQGPELLIRYENEEAVDDSQLPKDRFSAERLKGVDSTLKIQPAELGDSAVYLCASSLGTGGLREQYFGPGTRLTVT.

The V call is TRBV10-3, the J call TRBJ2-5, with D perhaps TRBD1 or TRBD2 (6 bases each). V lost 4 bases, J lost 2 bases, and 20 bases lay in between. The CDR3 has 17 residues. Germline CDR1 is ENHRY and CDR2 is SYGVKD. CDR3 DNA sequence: TGTGCCATCAGTGTATCCGGGGGCCGGGACGATCAAGAGACCCAGTACTTC. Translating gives CAISVSGGRDDQETQYF.

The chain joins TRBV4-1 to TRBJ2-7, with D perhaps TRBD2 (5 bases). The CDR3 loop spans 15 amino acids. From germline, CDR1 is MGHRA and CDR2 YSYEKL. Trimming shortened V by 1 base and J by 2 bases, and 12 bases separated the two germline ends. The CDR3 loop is CASSQGRIPTYEQYF. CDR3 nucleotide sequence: TGCGCCAGCAGCCAAGGGAGGATTCCAACCTACGAGCAGTACTTC.

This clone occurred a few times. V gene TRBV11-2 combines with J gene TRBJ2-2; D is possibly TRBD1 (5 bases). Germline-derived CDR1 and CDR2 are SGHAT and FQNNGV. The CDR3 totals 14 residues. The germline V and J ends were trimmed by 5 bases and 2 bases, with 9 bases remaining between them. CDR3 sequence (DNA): TGTGCCAGCAGCCAGACAGCCAACACCGGGGAGCTGTTTTTT. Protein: CASSQTANTGELFF.

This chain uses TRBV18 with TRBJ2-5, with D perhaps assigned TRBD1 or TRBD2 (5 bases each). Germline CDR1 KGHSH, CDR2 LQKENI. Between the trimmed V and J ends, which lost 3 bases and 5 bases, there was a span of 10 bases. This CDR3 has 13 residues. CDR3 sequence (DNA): TGTGCCAGCTCACCCCAGGGCGGGGAGACCCAGTACTTC. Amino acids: CASSPQGGETQYF.